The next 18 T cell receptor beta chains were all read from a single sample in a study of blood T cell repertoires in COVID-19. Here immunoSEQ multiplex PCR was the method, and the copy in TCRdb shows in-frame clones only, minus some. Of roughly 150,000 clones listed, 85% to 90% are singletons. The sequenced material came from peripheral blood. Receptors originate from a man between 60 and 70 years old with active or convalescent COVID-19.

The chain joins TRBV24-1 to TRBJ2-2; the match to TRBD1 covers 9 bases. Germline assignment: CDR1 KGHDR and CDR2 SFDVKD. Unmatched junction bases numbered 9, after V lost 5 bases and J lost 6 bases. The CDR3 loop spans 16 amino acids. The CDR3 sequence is CATSVMGQGEPGELFF. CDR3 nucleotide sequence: TGTGCCACCAGTGTGATGGGACAGGGAGAGCCCGGGGAGCTGTTTTTT.

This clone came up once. The CDR3 DNA reads as TGTGCCAGCAGTTTCGTCTCCTACGAGCAGTACTTC. Its protein is CASSFVSYEQYF. V usage is TRBV2 and J usage is TRBJ2-7; D not resolved. Germline V gives CDR1 SNHLY, CDR2 FYNNEI. Trimming pared 5 bases from V and 0 bases from J, leaving 5 bases between. The CDR3 totals 12 residues.

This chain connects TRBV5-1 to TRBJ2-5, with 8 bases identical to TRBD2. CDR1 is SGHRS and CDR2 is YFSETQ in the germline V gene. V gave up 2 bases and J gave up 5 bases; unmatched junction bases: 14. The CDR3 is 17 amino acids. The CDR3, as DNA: TGCGCCAGCAGCTTCGCTTGGGGGCGGGAGGCTGGGGAGACCCAGTACTTC. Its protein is CASSFAWGREAGETQYF.

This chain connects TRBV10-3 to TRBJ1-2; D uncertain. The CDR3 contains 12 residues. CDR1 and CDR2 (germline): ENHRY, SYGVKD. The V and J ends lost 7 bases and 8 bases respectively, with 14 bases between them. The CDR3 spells CAINDLMPGYTF. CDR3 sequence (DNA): TGTGCCATCAATGACCTAATGCCCGGCTACACCTTC.

The chain's CDR3 is CASSVRVLAGGSLYEQYF. The CDR3 DNA reads TGTGCCAGCAGCGTTAGGGTACTAGCGGGGGGATCCCTCTACGAGCAGTACTTC. The chain joins TRBV11-2 to TRBJ2-7; TRBD2 matches at 12 bases. There are 18 residues in the CDR3. The germline V gene encodes CDR1 SGHAT and CDR2 FQNNGV. V shed 5 bases and J 3 bases; nucleotides not matched to a gene: 14.

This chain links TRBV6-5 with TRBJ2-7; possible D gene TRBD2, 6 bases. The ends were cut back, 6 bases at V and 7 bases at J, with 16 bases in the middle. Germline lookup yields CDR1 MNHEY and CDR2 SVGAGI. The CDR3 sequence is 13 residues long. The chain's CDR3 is CASRDGAGLEQYF. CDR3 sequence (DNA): TGTGCCAGCAGGGACGGTGCGGGGTTGGAGCAGTACTTC.

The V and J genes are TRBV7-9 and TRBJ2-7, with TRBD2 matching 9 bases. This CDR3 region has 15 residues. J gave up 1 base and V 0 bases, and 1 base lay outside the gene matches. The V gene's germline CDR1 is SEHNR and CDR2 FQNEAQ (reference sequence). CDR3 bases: TGTGCCAGCAGCTTAGCTAGCGGGGGTTCCTACGAGCAGTACTTC. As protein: CASSLASGGSYEQYF.

CDR3 region: CASRRWGGPGNEQFF. The CDR3 nucleotides read TGTGCCAGCAGACGTTGGGGGGGGCCCGGCAATGAGCAGTTCTTC. This rearrangement joins TRBV3-1 (or the pseudogene TRBV3-2) to TRBJ2-1, with D tentatively TRBD2 (7 bases). The CDR3 contains 15 residues. CDR1 and CDR2 (germline): LGHDT, YNNKEL (reference sequence). V dropped 6 bases and J dropped 6 bases, with 18 bases sitting between them.

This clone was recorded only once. CDR3 DNA sequence: TGTGCTAGTGGTTTGGAGTTGGGGGGCACTGAAGCTTTCTTT. This translates into CASGLELGGTEAFF. The chain is built from TRBV12-5 and TRBJ1-1; TRBD1 might be the D (5 bases). Germline V gene data show CDR1 as LGHNT and CDR2 as FRNRAP. Trimming cost V 1 base and J 4 bases, with 10 bases left between them. The CDR3 is 14 residues long.

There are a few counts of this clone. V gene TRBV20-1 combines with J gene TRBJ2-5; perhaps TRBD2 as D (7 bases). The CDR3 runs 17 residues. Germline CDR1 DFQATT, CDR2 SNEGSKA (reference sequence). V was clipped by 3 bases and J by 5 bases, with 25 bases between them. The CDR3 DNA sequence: TGCAGTGCTAGTGCGGGACTAAGCCTAGGGGGGTTGGAGACCCAGTACTTC. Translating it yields CSASAGLSLGGLETQYF.

CDR3 protein: CASSPLFLGAGASYEQYF. The CDR3 nucleotides read TGTGCCAGTAGTCCCCTGTTCCTCGGTGCGGGTGCGTCCTACGAGCAGTACTTC. The chain links TRBV19 to TRBJ2-7; tentatively, D is TRBD2 (5 bases). Trimming took off 5 bases at V and 1 base at J, with 24 bases between the two ends. From germline, CDR1 is LNHDA and CDR2 SQIVND (reference sequence). The CDR3 sequence is 18 residues long.

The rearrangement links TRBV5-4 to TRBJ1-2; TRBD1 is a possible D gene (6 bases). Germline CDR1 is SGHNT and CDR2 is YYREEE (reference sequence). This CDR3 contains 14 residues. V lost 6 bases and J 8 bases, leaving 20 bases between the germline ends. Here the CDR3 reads CASTWGGAAEGYTF. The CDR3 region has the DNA TGTGCCAGCACCTGGGGGGGGGCCGCCGAGGGCTACACCTTC.

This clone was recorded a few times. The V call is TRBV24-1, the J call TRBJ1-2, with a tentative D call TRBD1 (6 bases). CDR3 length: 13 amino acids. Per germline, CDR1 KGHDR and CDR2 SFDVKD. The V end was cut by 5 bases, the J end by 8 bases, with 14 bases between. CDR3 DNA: TGTGCCACCAGTGGGACGATTCAGGGGGGCTACACCTTC. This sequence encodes CATSGTIQGGYTF.

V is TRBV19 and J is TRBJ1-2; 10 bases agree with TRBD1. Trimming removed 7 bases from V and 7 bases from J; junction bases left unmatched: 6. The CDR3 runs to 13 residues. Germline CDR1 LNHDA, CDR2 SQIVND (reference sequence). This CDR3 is CASTMGQGLGYTF. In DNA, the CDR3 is TGTGCCAGTACCATGGGACAGGGGCTTGGCTACACCTTC.

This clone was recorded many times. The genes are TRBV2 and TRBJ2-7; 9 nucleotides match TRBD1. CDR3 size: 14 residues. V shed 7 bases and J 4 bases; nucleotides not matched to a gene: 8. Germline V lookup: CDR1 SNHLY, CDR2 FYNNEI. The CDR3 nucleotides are TGTGCCAGCAACCCACAGGGGGCTTGGTACGAGCAGTACTTC. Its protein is CASNPQGAWYEQYF. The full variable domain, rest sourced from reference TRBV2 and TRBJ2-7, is EPEVTQTPSHQVTQMGQEVILRCVPISNHLYFYWYRQILGQKVEFLVSFYNNEISEKSEIFDDQFSVERPDGSNFTLKIRSTKLEDSAMYFCASNPQGAWYEQYFGPGTRLTVT.

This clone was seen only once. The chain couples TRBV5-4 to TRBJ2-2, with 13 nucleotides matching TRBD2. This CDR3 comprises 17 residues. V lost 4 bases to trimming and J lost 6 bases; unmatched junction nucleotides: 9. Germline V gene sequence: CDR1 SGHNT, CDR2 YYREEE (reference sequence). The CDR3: CASSKLAGGAGAGELFF. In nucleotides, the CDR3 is TGTGCCAGCAGCAAACTAGCGGGGGGGGCGGGGGCCGGGGAGCTGTTTTTT.

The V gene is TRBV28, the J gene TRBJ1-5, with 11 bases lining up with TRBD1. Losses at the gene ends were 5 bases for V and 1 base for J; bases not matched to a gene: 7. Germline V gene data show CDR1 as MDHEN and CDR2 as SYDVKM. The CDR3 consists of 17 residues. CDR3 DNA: TGTGCCAGCAGTCCCGGGACAGGGGGAGGGAGCAATCAGCCCCAGCATTTT. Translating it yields CASSPGTGGGSNQPQHF.

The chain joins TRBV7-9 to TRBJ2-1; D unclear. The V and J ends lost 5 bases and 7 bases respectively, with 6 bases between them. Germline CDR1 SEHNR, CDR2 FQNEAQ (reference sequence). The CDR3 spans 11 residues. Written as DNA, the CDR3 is TGTGCCAGCAGCCTTATGAATGAGCAGTTCTTC. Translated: CASSLMNEQFF.